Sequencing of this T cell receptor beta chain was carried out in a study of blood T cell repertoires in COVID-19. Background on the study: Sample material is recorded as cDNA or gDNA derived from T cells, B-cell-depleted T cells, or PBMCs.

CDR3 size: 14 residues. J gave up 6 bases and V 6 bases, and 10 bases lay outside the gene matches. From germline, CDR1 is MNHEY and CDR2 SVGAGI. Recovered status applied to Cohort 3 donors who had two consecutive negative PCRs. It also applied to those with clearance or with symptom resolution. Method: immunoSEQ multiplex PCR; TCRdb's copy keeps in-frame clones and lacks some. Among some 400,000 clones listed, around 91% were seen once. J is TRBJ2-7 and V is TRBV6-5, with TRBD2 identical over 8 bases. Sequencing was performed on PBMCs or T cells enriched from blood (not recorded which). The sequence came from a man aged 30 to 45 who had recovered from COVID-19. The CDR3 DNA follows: TGTGCCAGCAGCCGGGAGGGTGGCCTAGGCGAGCAGTACTTC. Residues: CASSREGGLGEQYF.